The present T cell receptor beta chain was sequenced within a study of identical twins. Trimming removed 5 bases from V and 6 bases from J, with 6 bases in between. CDR3 length: 11 residues. Germline assignment: CDR1 MNHEY and CDR2 SVGEGT. TCRdb ran MiXCR on the 5' RACE reads and lists one entry per CDR3 protein. Among 690,000 or so distinct CDR3 sequences listed, less than 10% were seen once. Study-wide points: Interpretation of the results relied on cross-sectional statistical analysis and not on following the same donors. There were fewer insertions in abundant cord blood beta clonotypes, but memory repertoires showed no such pattern.

As concerns this clonotype: No antigen is known for it.

The data also belong to a second study, concerning yellow fever vaccine responses in identical twins.

V usage is TRBV6-2 or TRBV6-3 and J usage is TRBJ2-3; D call uncertain. The material sequenced was PBMCs. The sequence was collected from a woman between 18 and 29 years old in good health. The CDR3 loop is CASSTRDTQYF. The CDR3, as DNA: TGTGCCAGCAGTACCCGGGATACGCAGTATTTT.